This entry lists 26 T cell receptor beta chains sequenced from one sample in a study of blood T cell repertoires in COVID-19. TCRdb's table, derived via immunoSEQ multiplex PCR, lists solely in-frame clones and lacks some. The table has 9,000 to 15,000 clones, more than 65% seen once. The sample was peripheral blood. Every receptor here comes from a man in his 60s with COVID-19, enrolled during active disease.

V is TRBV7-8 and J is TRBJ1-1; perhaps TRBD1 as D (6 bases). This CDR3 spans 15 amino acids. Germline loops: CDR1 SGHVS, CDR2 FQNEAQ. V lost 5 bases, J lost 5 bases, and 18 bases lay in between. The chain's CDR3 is CASSPAAGGRTEAFF. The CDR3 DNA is TGTGCCAGCAGCCCTGCGGCGGGGGGGCGGACTGAAGCTTTCTTT.

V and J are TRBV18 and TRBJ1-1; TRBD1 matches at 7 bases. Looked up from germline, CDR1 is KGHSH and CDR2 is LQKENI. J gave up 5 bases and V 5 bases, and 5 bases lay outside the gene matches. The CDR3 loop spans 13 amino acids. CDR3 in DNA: TGTGCCAGCTCAACATGGACAGGAACTGAAGCTTTCTTT. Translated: CASSTWTGTEAFF.

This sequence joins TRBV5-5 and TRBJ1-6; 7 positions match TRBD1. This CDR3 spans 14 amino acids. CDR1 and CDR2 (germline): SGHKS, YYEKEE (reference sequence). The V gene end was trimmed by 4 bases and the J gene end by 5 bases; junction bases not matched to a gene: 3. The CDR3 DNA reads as TGTGCCAGCAGCCCCGGGACAGATAATTCACCCCTCCACTTT. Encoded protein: CASSPGTDNSPLHF. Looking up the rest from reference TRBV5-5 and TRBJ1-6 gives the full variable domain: DAGVTQSPTHLIKTRGQQVTLRCSPISGHKSVSWYQQVLGQGPQFIFQYYEKEERGRGNFPDRFSARQFPNYSSELNVNALLLGDSALYLCASSPGTDNSPLHFGNGTRLTVT.

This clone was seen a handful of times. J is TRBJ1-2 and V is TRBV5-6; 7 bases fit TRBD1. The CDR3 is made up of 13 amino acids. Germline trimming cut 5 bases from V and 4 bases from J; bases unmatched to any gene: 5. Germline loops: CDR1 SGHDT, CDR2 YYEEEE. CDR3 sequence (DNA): TGTGCCAGCAGACCGGGACAGCTCTATGGCTACACCTTC. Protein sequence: CASRPGQLYGYTF.

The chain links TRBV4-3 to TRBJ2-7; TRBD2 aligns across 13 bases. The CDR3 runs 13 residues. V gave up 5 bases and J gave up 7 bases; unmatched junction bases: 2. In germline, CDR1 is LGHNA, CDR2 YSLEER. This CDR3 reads CASSVGLAGEQYV. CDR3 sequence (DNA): TGCGCCAGCAGCGTGGGACTAGCGGGGGAGCAGTACGTC.

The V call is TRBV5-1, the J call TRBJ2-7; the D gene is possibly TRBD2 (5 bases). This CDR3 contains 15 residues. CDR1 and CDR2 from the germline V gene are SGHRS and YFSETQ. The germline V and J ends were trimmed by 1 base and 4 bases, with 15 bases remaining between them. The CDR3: CASSLRRQPWYEQYV. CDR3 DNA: TGCGCCAGCAGCTTGAGGAGGCAGCCATGGTACGAGCAGTACGTC.

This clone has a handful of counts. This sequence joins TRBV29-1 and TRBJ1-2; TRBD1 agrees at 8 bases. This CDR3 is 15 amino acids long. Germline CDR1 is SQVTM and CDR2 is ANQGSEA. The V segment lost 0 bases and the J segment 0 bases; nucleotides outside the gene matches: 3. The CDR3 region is CSVEDWDRSNYGYTF. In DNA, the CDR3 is TGCAGCGTTGAAGATTGGGACAGGTCTAACTATGGCTACACCTTC. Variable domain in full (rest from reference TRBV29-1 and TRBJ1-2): SAVISQKPSRDICQRGTSLTIQCQVDSQVTMMFWYRQQPGQSLTLIATANQGSEATYESGFVIDKFPISRPNLTFSTLTVSNMSPEDSSIYLCSVEDWDRSNYGYTFGSGTRLTVV.

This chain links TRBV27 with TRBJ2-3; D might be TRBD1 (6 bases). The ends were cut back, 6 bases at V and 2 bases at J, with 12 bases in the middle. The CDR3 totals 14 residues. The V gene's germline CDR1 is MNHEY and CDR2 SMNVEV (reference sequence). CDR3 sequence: CASRGDKTTDTQYF. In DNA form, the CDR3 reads TGTGCCAGCAGGGGGGACAAAACCACAGATACGCAGTATTTT.

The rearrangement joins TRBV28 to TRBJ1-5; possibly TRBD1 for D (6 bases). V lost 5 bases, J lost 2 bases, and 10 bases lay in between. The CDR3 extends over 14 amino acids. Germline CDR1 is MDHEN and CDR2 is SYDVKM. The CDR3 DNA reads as TGTGCCAGCAGTCTCCCAGGGGGCAATCAGCCCCAGCATTTT. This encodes CASSLPGGNQPQHF. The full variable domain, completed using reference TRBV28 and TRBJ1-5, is DVKVTQSSRYLVKRTGEKVFLECVQDMDHENMFWYRQDPGLGLRLIYFSYDVKMKEKGDIPEGYSVSREKKERFSLILESASTNQTSMYLCASSLPGGNQPQHFGDGTRLSIL.

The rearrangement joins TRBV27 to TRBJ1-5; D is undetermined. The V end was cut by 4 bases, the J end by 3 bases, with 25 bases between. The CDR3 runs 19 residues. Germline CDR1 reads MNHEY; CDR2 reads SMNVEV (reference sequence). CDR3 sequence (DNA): TGTGCCAGCAGTTCCCCCTCTTGGTTAGAGCGGACCCACAATCAGCCCCAGCATTTT. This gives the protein CASSSPSWLERTHNQPQHF.

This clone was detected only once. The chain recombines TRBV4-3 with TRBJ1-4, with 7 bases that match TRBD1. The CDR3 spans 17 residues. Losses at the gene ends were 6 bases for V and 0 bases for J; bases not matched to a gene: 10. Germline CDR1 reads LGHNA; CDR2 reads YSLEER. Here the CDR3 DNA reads TGCGCCAGCAGTCCCGGGACAGCGTATGCAACTAATGAAAAACTGTTTTTT. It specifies CASSPGTAYATNEKLFF.

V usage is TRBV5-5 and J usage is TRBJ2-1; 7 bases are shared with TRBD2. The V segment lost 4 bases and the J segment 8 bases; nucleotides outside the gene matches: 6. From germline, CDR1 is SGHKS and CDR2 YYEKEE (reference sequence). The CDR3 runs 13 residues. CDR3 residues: CASSQTSVYEQFF. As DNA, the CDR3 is TGTGCCAGCAGCCAAACTAGCGTCTATGAGCAGTTCTTC.

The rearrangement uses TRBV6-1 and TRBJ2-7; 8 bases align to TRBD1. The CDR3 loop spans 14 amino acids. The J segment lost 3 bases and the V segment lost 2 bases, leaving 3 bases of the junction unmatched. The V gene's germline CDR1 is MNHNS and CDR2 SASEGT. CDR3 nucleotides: TGTGCCAGCAGTGAATACAGGGGGATCTACGAGCAGTACTTC. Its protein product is CASSEYRGIYEQYF.

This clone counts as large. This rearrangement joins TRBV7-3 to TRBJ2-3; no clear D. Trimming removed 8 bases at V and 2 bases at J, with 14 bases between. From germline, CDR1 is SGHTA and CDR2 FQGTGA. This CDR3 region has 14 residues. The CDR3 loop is CASAKRLITDTQYF. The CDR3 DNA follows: TGTGCCAGCGCTAAGCGCTTAATCACAGATACGCAGTATTTT.

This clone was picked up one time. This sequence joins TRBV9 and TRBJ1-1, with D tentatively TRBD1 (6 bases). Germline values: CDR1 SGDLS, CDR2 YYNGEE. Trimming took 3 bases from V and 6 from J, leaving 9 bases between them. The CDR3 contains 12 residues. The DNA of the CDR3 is TGTGCCAGCAGCGGAGGGGGACCTGAAGCTTTCTTT. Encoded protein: CASSGGGPEAFF.

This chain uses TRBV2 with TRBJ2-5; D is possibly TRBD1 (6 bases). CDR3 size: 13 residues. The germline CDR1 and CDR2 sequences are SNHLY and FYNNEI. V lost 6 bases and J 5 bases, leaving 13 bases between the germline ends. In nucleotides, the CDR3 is TGTGCCAGCAGGACAGGTTCAGGGGAGACCCAGTACTTC. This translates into CASRTGSGETQYF.

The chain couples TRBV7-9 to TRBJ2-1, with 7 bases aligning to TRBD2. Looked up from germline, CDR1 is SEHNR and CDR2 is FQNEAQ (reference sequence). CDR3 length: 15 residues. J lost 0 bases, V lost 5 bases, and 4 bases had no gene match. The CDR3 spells CASSEIAGSYNEQFF. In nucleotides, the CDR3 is TGTGCCAGCAGCGAAATAGCGGGCTCCTACAATGAGCAGTTCTTC.

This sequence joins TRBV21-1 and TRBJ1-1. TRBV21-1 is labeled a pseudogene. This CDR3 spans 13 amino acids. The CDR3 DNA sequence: TGTGCCAGCAGCAAAGCAGGACTAGGTGAAGCTTTCTTT. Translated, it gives CASSKAGLGEAFF.

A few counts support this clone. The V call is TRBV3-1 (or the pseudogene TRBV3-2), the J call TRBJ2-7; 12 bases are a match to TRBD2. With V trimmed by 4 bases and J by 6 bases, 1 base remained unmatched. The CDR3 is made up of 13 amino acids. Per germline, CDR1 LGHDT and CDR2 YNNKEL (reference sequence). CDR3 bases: TGTGCCAGCAGCCGGGGACTAGCGGGCGAGCAGTACGTC. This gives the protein CASSRGLAGEQYV.

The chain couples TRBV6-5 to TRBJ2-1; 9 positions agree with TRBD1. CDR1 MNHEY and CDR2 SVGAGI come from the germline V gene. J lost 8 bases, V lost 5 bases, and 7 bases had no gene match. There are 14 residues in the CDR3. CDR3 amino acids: CASSPRTGEDEQFF. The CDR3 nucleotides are TGTGCCAGCAGTCCCCGGACAGGGGAGGATGAGCAGTTCTTC.

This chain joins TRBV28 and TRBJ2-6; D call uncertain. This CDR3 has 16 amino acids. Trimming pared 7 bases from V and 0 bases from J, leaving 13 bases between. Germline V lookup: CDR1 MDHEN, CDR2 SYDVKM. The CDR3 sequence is CASTAVATSGANVLTF. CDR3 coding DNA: TGTGCCAGCACCGCCGTAGCTACCTCTGGGGCCAACGTCCTGACTTTC.

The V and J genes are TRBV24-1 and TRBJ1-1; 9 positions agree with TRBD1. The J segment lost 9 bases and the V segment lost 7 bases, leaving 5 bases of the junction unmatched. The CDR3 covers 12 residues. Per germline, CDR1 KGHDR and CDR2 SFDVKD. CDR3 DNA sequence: TGTGCCACCAGAGGACAGGGGATGAAAGCTTTCTTT. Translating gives CATRGQGMKAFF.

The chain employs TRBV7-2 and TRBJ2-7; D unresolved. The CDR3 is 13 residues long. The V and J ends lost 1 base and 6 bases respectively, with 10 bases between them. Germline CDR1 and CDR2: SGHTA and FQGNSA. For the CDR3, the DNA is TGTGCCAGCAGCTTAGTACAGCACCGCGAGCAGTACGTC. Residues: CASSLVQHREQYV.

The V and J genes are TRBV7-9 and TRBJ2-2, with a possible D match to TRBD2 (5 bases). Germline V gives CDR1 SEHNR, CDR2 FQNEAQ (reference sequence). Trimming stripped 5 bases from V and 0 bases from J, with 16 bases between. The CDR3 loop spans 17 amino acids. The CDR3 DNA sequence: TGTGCCAGCAGCGCCGGGGTCGGCATCGCGAACACCGGGGAGCTGTTTTTT. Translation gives CASSAGVGIANTGELFF.

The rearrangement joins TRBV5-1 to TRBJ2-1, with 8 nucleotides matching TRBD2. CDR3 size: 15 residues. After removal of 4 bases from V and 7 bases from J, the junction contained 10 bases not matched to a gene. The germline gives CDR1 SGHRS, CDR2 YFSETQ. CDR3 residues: CASSPSSGMKNEQFF. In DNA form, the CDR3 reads TGCGCCAGCAGCCCTAGTAGCGGGATGAAGAATGAGCAGTTCTTC. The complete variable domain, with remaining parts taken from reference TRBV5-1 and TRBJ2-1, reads KAGVTQTPRYLIKTRGQQVTLSCSPISGHRSVSWYQQTPGQGLQFLFEYFSETQRNKGNFPGRFSGRQFSNSRSEMNVSTLELGDSALYLCASSPSSGMKNEQFFGPGTRLTVL.

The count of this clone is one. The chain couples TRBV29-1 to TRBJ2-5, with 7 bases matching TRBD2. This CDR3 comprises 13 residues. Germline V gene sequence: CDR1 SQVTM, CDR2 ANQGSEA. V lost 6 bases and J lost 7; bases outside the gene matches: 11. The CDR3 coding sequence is TGCAGCGTCGGCCGGATCGGGGAGGGGACCCAGTACTTC. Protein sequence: CSVGRIGEGTQYF. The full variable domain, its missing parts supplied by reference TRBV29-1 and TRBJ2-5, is SAVISQKPSRDICQRGTSLTIQCQVDSQVTMMFWYRQQPGQSLTLIATANQGSEATYESGFVIDKFPISRPNLTFSTLTVSNMSPEDSSIYLCSVGRIGEGTQYFGPGTRLLVL.